The clone carrying this TCR beta chain showed up just a few times. Its antigen is still unknown. The data belong to a study of response to subunit inactivated influenza vaccine. Points from the study as a whole: It was suggested by the authors that few new T cells are recruited by each seasonal influenza vaccination.

TCRdb used MiXCR to reprocess the RT-PCR reads, holding one entry per CDR3 protein. Among 450,000 to 600,000 distinct CDR3 sequences listed, 16% were seen once. CDR3 length: 17 amino acids. The V and J ends lost 5 bases and 8 bases respectively, with 24 bases between them. This rearrangement joins TRBV12-3 or TRBV12-4 to TRBJ2-2, with D perhaps TRBD1 (5 bases). Sequences were derived from CD4+ T cells sorted from PBMCs, sampled 23 to 25 months after vaccination. The receptor's source is a man in his fifties or sixties who received an inactivated influenza vaccine. CDR3 loop: CASSPTQGKGETGELFF. The CDR3, as DNA: TGTGCCAGCAGTCCGACGCAGGGTAAAGGCGAGACTGGGGAGCTGTTTTTT.